This record covers a single T cell receptor beta chain. Its antigen target is currently unknown. It has no much larger one-base neighbor in the sample; base qualities were not kept. This sample was included in a study of blood T cell repertoires in COVID-19 (TCRdb year 2020). For the study in its entirety: Samples covering the acute and convalescent phases of COVID-19 were provided by collaborators in the United States, Italy and Spain. The material from the prospective study consisted of cDNA or gDNA derived from T cells, B-cell-depleted T cells, or PBMCs. Deeply sampled blood TCRbeta repertoires from subjects exposed to, actively infected with, or recovered from COVID-19 were included in the dataset. A freely available public database, intended as a resource for researchers studying the immune response to SARS-CoV-2, is where the repertoires were released. The samples were drawn from the first 160 participants of the ongoing ImmuneRACE study and from some 1,300 subjects provided by 6 global collaborators. Nearly every sample came with metadata listing a de-identified subject ID, COVID-19 status, age in years and sex. Where available, HLA class I and class II types were taken from metadata supplied by the sample provider and were not determined by assay-based typing.

At the junction V is shortened by 8 bases and J by 2 bases, with 9 bases in between. The CDR1 and CDR2 encoded by the germline V gene (reference sequence) are LGHDT and YNNKEL. Counted from cysteine to phenylalanine, this CDR3 has 12 amino acids. This entry keeps only the CDR3 DNA: 36 bases, framed from base 1. Whole blood was collected in K2EDTA tubes by collaborating institutions according to the institutions' own protocols. For TCRbeta analysis, collaborators shipped samples as frozen whole blood, isolated PBMCs, or DNA extracted from either of those sample types. The immunoSEQ Assay, a bias-controlled multiplex PCR, was used to amplify TCRbeta CDR3 regions from genomic DNA. The paper's data handling went like this. The number of nucleated cells in each sample was estimated from the amplification of reference gene primers within the assay. To quantify the absolute abundance of each unique TCRbeta CDR3 rearrangement, sequence reads were collapsed and filtered. Productive Simpson clonality was computed per sample as the square root of Simpson's diversity index over productive rearrangements. TCRdb took over this immuneACCESS table, retaining in-frame rearrangements with V and J assigned. Such tables are incomplete; in checked studies, under half of the missing clones stem from an unresolved V gene, and the remainder is unexplained. D and trimming were read from the DNA, whereas the V and J calls and clone size are those reported in that table. Recorded for this sample are around 72,000 clones; over 80% of them occurred a single time. Together, the top ten hold roughly 20% of the sample.

The research as a whole found: The amount of clinical and demographic metadata varied by source and participant and was provided uncurated.

Sample: peripheral blood. This clonotype was sampled from a woman aged 80 or over with acute or convalescent COVID-19. The rearranged chain carries TRBV3-1 (or the pseudogene TRBV3-2) and TRBJ1-1, and perhaps TRBD1 as D gene, on 5 matching bases. The CDR3 sequence is CASRDSNTEAFF. DNA sequence: TGTGCCAGCCGTGACAGCAACACTGAAGCTTTCTTT.